The 27 T cell receptor beta chains below come from one sample, sequenced in a study of blood T cell repertoires in COVID-19. The data were produced by immunoSEQ multiplex PCR, yet TCRdb's version contains in-frame clones alone and is incomplete. The sample lists more than 150,000 clones, approximately 91% occurring once. The sample taken for sequencing was peripheral blood. These receptor sequences come from a woman in her seventies with acute or convalescent COVID-19.

The chain combines TRBV18 with TRBJ2-3, with D possibly TRBD1 on 6 matching bases. V was clipped by 0 bases and J by 1 base, with 14 bases between them. Germline loops: CDR1 KGHSH, CDR2 LQKENI. The CDR3 is 17 amino acids. CDR3 sequence: CASSPPSAGAGTDTQYF. The CDR3 region has the DNA TGTGCCAGCTCACCACCCTCGGCAGGGGCGGGCACAGATACGCAGTATTTT. Filled out from reference TRBV18 and TRBJ2-3, the complete variable domain reads NAGVMQNPRHLVRRRGQEARLRCSPMKGHSHVYWYRQLPEEGLKFMVYLQKENIIDESGMPKERFSAEFPKEGPSILRIQQVVRGDSAAYFCASSPPSAGAGTDTQYFGPGTRLTVL.

The chain uses TRBV10-2 and TRBJ1-1; weak D call: TRBD1 (5 bases). The V end lost 6 bases, the J end lost 5 bases, and 10 bases lay between the germline ends. This CDR3 has 12 residues. Germline loops: CDR1 WSHSY, CDR2 SAAADI. The CDR3 DNA follows: TGCGCCAGCAGCGGCGGGGGGACTGAAGCTTTCTTT. This sequence encodes CASSGGGTEAFF.

The chain employs TRBV7-9 and TRBJ2-2, with 9 bases lining up with TRBD2. This CDR3 has 14 residues. Germline V gene data show CDR1 as SEHNR and CDR2 as FQNEAQ (reference sequence). The V gene end was trimmed by 6 bases and the J gene end by 8 bases; junction bases not matched to a gene: 7. CDR3 amino acids: CASRRLAEQGELFF. The CDR3 region has the DNA TGTGCCAGCAGAAGACTAGCGGAGCAAGGGGAGCTGTTTTTT.

This clone has only one observation. V is TRBV28 and J is TRBJ1-1; D gene uncertain. V dropped 3 bases and J dropped 4 bases, with 6 bases sitting between them. Germline assignment: CDR1 MDHEN and CDR2 SYDVKM. This CDR3 spans 12 amino acids. CDR3 sequence reads: CASSLVATEAFF. The DNA for the CDR3 is TGTGCCAGCAGTTTGGTAGCCACTGAAGCTTTCTTT.

The J gene is TRBJ1-5, the V gene TRBV6-5; no firm D call. V lost 9 bases and J lost 2, with 11 bases in between. Per the germline V gene, CDR1 is MNHEY and CDR2 is SVGAGI. The CDR3 consists of 13 residues. The CDR3, as DNA: TGTGCCAGTTCGAGGTATGGCAATCAGCCCCAGCATTTT. Translated, it gives CASSRYGNQPQHF.

The table lists this clone with a count of one. The genes are TRBV28 and TRBJ1-2; 8 bases are shared with TRBD1. The germline CDR1 and CDR2 sequences are MDHEN and SYDVKM. The ends lost 6 bases at V and 8 bases at J; junction bases unmatched: 8. There are 13 residues in the CDR3. CDR3 sequence: CASSPGQAGGYTF. CDR3 sequence (DNA): TGTGCCAGCAGCCCGGGACAGGCGGGAGGCTACACCTTC.

This rearrangement joins TRBV7-2 to TRBJ2-7, with D perhaps TRBD2 (6 bases). The CDR3 totals 15 residues. The germline V gene encodes CDR1 SGHTA and CDR2 FQGNSA. V shed 5 bases and J shed 0 bases, with 14 bases lying between them. CDR3 coding DNA: TGTGCCAGCAGCCCGCGCTACGGGAGCTCCTACGAGCAGTACTTC. Amino acid sequence: CASSPRYGSSYEQYF.

This clone was recorded a few times. CDR3 residues: CAPWTGLDSYGYTF. The CDR3 region has the DNA TGTGCCCCGTGGACAGGGTTAGATAGCTATGGCTACACCTTC. This sequence joins TRBV27 and TRBJ1-2; 8 bases line up with TRBD1. CDR1 is MNHEY and CDR2 is SMNVEV in the germline V gene (reference sequence). CDR3 length: 14 amino acids. V shed 11 bases, J shed 4 bases, and the junction held 12 bases outside the gene matches.

The chain uses TRBV10-1 and TRBJ1-2, with TRBD1 matching over 10 bases. Germline V lookup: CDR1 WNHNN, CDR2 SYGVQD (reference sequence). With V trimmed by 2 bases and J by 4 bases, 10 bases remained unmatched. The CDR3 spans 17 residues. The CDR3 nucleotides read TGCGCCAGCAGTGAGAGACAGGGGGCCCACCGAGGCTATGGCTACACCTTC. Amino acids: CASSERQGAHRGYGYTF.

This chain links TRBV10-3 with TRBJ1-1; 7 bases map to TRBD1. The germline gives CDR1 ENHRY, CDR2 SYGVKD. This CDR3 is 15 amino acids long. V dropped 3 bases and J dropped 1; count of bases not matched to a gene: 5. CDR3: CAISDPTGPNTEAFF. Here the CDR3 DNA reads TGTGCCATCAGTGACCCGACAGGGCCGAACACTGAAGCTTTCTTT.

The chain joins TRBV10-1 to TRBJ2-3, with D tentatively TRBD2 (6 bases). The CDR3 is 14 residues long. Per the germline V gene, CDR1 is WNHNN and CDR2 is SYGVQD (reference sequence). V was pared by 3 bases and J by 3 bases, with 10 bases between. CDR3: CASSEWGETDTQYF. The CDR3 DNA sequence: TGCGCCAGCAGTGAATGGGGGGAGACAGATACGCAGTATTTT.

The chain has TRBV30 and TRBJ1-4; D is possibly TRBD1 (5 bases). This CDR3 spans 15 amino acids. The V gene's germline CDR1 is GTSNPN and CDR2 SVGIG (reference sequence). The V and J ends lost 0 bases and 5 bases respectively, with 13 bases between them. CDR3 in DNA: TGTGCCTGGAGTGTAAGGGGCCAGGGAAATGAAAAACTGTTTTTT. Amino acid sequence: CAWSVRGQGNEKLFF.

This clone was seen only a few times. The genes are TRBV18 and TRBJ1-2; TRBD1 matches at 12 bases. This CDR3 is built from 15 residues. V dropped 3 bases and J dropped 2; count of bases not matched to a gene: 1. The germline CDR1 and CDR2 sequences are KGHSH and LQKENI. CDR3 DNA sequence: TGTGCCAGCTCACCGGGACAGGGGGCGAACTATGGCTACACCTTC. Protein: CASSPGQGANYGYTF.

In its sample, this clone was seen once. V usage is TRBV2 and J usage is TRBJ2-3; 10 bases match TRBD2. Looked up from germline, CDR1 is SNHLY and CDR2 is FYNNEI. J gave up 1 base and V 8 bases, and 12 bases lay outside the gene matches. The CDR3 runs 17 residues. CDR3 in amino acids: CASPTIGLAGGTDTQYF. The CDR3 nucleotides read TGTGCCAGCCCCACCATAGGGCTAGCGGGGGGCACAGATACGCAGTATTTT.

The chain couples TRBV5-1 to TRBJ2-5; D uncertain. Per germline, CDR1 SGHRS and CDR2 YFSETQ. Trimming left V 2 bases short and J 0 bases short, with 5 bases between. The CDR3 totals 13 residues. This CDR3 is CASSFLYQETQYF. The CDR3 DNA reads as TGCGCCAGCAGCTTCCTGTACCAAGAGACCCAGTACTTC.

This rearrangement joins TRBV5-1 to TRBJ1-3; 8 bases line up with TRBD1. Germline lookup yields CDR1 SGHRS and CDR2 YFSETQ. This CDR3 is 16 amino acids long. V shed 2 bases and J 1 base; nucleotides not matched to a gene: 5. CDR3 region: CASSFRTGSSGNTIYF. The DNA of the CDR3 is TGCGCCAGCAGCTTCAGGACAGGGAGTTCTGGAAACACCATATATTTT.

The V and J genes are TRBV4-2 and TRBJ2-5; TRBD1 matches at 7 bases. The CDR3 sequence is 15 residues long. CDR1 LGHNA and CDR2 YNFKEQ come from the germline V gene. Trimming took 3 bases from V and 5 from J; bases not matched to a gene: 9. CDR3 sequence: CASSQTTGAGETQYF. The CDR3 DNA is TGTGCCAGCAGCCAGACCACAGGGGCAGGGGAGACCCAGTACTTC.

The DNA for the CDR3 is TGCGCCAGCAGCCAAGGGTTTCACGGTTTATATGGCTACACCTTC. Protein sequence: CASSQGFHGLYGYTF. This chain links TRBV4-1 with TRBJ1-2; D remains unclear. The germline V and J ends were trimmed by 1 base and 5 bases, with 14 bases remaining between them. Per germline, CDR1 MGHRA and CDR2 YSYEKL. The CDR3 totals 15 residues.

The V and J genes are TRBV11-2 and TRBJ2-7; TRBD1 might be the D (6 bases). The CDR3 totals 14 residues. From germline, CDR1 is SGHAT and CDR2 FQNNGV. V lost 4 bases to trimming and J lost 7 bases, with 17 bases between them. This CDR3 reads CASSSNPQGWEQYF. The CDR3 region has the DNA TGTGCCAGCAGCTCTAACCCACAGGGTTGGGAGCAGTACTTC. The complete variable domain, with remaining parts taken from reference TRBV11-2 and TRBJ2-7, reads EAGVAQSPRYKIIEKRQSVAFWCNPISGHATLYWYQQILGQGPKLLIQFQNNGVVDDSQLPKDRFSAERLKGVDSTLKIQPAKLEDSAVYLCASSSNPQGWEQYFGPGTRLTVT.

The chain recombines TRBV7-8 with TRBJ1-1; D gene uncertain. V gave up 6 bases and J gave up 8 bases, with 10 bases separating them. From germline, CDR1 is SGHVS and CDR2 FQNEAQ. The CDR3 extends over 11 amino acids. The CDR3 protein is CASSQGREAFF. Here the CDR3 DNA reads TGTGCCAGCAGTCAAGGGAGGGAAGCTTTCTTT.

This clone appeared a few times. The rearrangement uses TRBV28 and TRBJ1-1; D gene uncertain. CDR1 is MDHEN, CDR2 SYDVKM, per germline. V was clipped by 5 bases and J by 0 bases, with 22 bases between them. CDR3 length: 18 residues. The CDR3 here is CASSPIWHRLDMNTEAFF. The DNA of the CDR3 is TGTGCCAGCAGTCCGATTTGGCACCGCCTTGACATGAACACTGAAGCTTTCTTT.

The chain has TRBV5-4 and TRBJ1-2; no clear D gene. This CDR3 is 15 amino acids long. In germline, CDR1 is SGHNT, CDR2 YYREEE (reference sequence). V was pared by 0 bases and J by 2 bases, with 11 bases between. CDR3 bases: TGTGCCAGCAGCTTGGATCCAGGCCGGAACTATGGCTACACCTTC. Translated: CASSLDPGRNYGYTF.

The V and J genes are TRBV18 and TRBJ2-4; 11 bases align to TRBD2. From germline, CDR1 is KGHSH and CDR2 LQKENI. Trimming at V came to 2 bases and at J to 2 bases, leaving 5 bases not matched to a gene. The CDR3 is 17 amino acids. The CDR3 nucleotides read TGTGCCAGCTCACCAAATAGCGGGGGGGAAACCAAAAACATTCAGTACTTC. Its translation: CASSPNSGGETKNIQYF. The full variable domain, rest sourced from reference TRBV18 and TRBJ2-4, is NAGVMQNPRHLVRRRGQEARLRCSPMKGHSHVYWYRQLPEEGLKFMVYLQKENIIDESGMPKERFSAEFPKEGPSILRIQQVVRGDSAAYFCASSPNSGGETKNIQYFGAGTRLSVL.

This chain uses TRBV7-9 with TRBJ2-7; perhaps TRBD1 as D (5 bases). Trimming cost V 6 bases and J 1 base, with 16 bases left between them. The CDR3 covers 15 residues. The germline V gene encodes CDR1 SEHNR and CDR2 FQNEAQ (reference sequence). The CDR3 protein is CASRRGTGRSYEQYF. The CDR3 bases are TGTGCCAGCAGAAGGGGTACAGGCAGATCCTACGAGCAGTACTTC.

In this sample, this clone turned up once. The chain couples TRBV5-1 to TRBJ2-7; 9 nucleotides line up with TRBD1. In germline, CDR1 is SGHRS, CDR2 YFSETQ. The CDR3 loop spans 15 amino acids. With 4 bases clipped from V and 6 bases from J, the junction kept 11 bases outside the gene matches. CDR3 DNA: TGCGCCAGCAGCACCTTCACAGGGGGCGCGGGCGAGCAGTACTTC. Encoded protein: CASSTFTGGAGEQYF.

V and J are TRBV6-5 and TRBJ2-3; TRBD2 matches at 8 bases. The CDR3 loop spans 13 amino acids. With 8 bases clipped from V and 4 bases from J, the junction kept 5 bases outside the gene matches. The germline V gene encodes CDR1 MNHEY and CDR2 SVGAGI. DNA of the CDR3: TGTGCCAGCGAGGGCGGGGGGTCAGATACGCAGTATTTT. Its translation: CASEGGGSDTQYF.

This chain joins TRBV19 and TRBJ2-3; a weak D match, TRBD1 (5 bases). There are 14 residues in the CDR3. V was trimmed by 6 bases and J by 0 bases, leaving 10 bases between them. Germline V CDR1 and CDR2: LNHDA, SQIVND (reference sequence). This CDR3 is CASRDRTSTDTQYF. The CDR3 DNA reads TGTGCCAGTAGAGACAGAACTAGCACAGATACGCAGTATTTT.